This T cell receptor (beta chain) was sequenced in a study of blood T cell repertoires in COVID-19. The CDR3 sequence is 11 residues long. With 5 bases removed from V and 3 bases from J, the gap between germline ends came to 4 bases. Per the germline V gene, CDR1 is SNHLY and CDR2 is FYNNEI. Only a few counts were recorded for this clone. Original processing notes: Reference gene primer amplification in the assay estimated nucleated cell counts. Only in-frame clones appear in the TCRdb table, and some are missing; sequencing was by immunoSEQ multiplex PCR. That table furnishes V, J and clone size, whereas the DNA furnished D and trimming. The sample has roughly 110,000 clones, 80% seen once; the top ten hold over 4%.

Sequenced material: peripheral blood. This chain links TRBV2 with TRBJ1-1; the D is unclear. The clonotype originates from a man in his 70s with acute or convalescent COVID-19. The CDR3 bases are TGTGCCAGCAGTCGGGACACTGAAGCTTTCTTT. Translated, it gives CASSRDTEAFF.